This T cell receptor (beta chain) was profiled in a study of identical twins. The CDR3 runs to 17 residues. From germline, CDR1 is SGHTA and CDR2 FQGNSA. V was pared by 0 bases and J by 0 bases, with 9 bases between. The study, taken as a whole, reports: Twins' surplus sharing was weaker for beta out-of-frame sequences. Insertion counts were lower in abundant cord blood beta clonotypes, a trend that memory repertoires did not show.

For this clonotype: Antigen specificity is unknown.

TCRdb called the 5' RACE reads again in MiXCR, with one record for every CDR3 protein. Of about 500,000 distinct CDR3 sequences in the sample, approximately 15% were seen once. The sample also formed part of further work on yellow fever vaccine responses in identical twins. As that study records: As reported, the vaccine T cell response of twins seemed partly convergent and partly personalized.

The receptor's source is a woman younger than 30 in good health. The sample taken for sequencing was CD4+ T cells sorted from blood. This chain uses TRBV7-2 with TRBJ1-6, with unresolved D. CDR3: CASSLATASSYNSPLHF. The CDR3 DNA is TGTGCCAGCAGCTTAGCGACGGCTAGCTCCTATAATTCACCCCTCCACTTT.